These 23 T cell receptor beta chains were sequenced from one sample in a study of cytomegalovirus exposure and HLA in healthy donors. The PCR contained 60 Vbeta and 13 Jbeta primers. The protocol was immunoSEQ multiplex PCR, while the TCRdb copy is restricted to in-frame clones and leaves out a portion. The top ten hold 0.5% to 0.7% of the sample, which has approximately 240,000 clones, approximately 80% seen once. The sequenced sample consisted of PBMCs. These receptors originate from a woman aged 35 to 49 in good health and CMV-seronegative.

The chain recombines TRBV29-1 with TRBJ1-1; 8 positions agree with TRBD1. This CDR3 has 13 amino acids. CDR1 SQVTM and CDR2 ANQGSEA come from the germline V gene. V trimming: 5 bases; J trimming: 5 bases; junction bases outside the gene matches: 7. This chain's CDR3 is CSVQGAEWTEAFF. The CDR3 DNA sequence: TGCAGCGTTCAGGGGGCGGAGTGGACTGAAGCTTTCTTT.

The rearrangement joins TRBV11-1 to TRBJ2-7; 9 bases are a match to TRBD1. V shed 4 bases, J shed 9 bases, and the junction held 10 bases outside the gene matches. Germline CDR1 SGHAT, CDR2 FQDESV (reference sequence). The CDR3 sequence is 14 residues long. Here the CDR3 DNA reads TGTGCCAGCAGCTATCCCGGGACAGGGAGGCGGCAGTACTTC. Its protein is CASSYPGTGRRQYF.

This rearrangement joins TRBV5-1 to TRBJ2-3, with TRBD2 identical over 12 bases. The CDR3 has 17 residues. Germline V gives CDR1 SGHRS, CDR2 YFSETQ. J was trimmed by 5 bases and V by 1 base; bases with no gene match: 8. The CDR3 DNA is TGCGCCAGCAGCTTGTCCCCTAGCGGGGGGGCATTAGATACGCAGTATTTT. It translates to CASSLSPSGGALDTQYF.

This clone has just a few counts. The rearrangement joins TRBV5-3 to TRBJ1-4, with 8 bases matching TRBD1. TRBV5-3 is recorded as an ORF, its role being uncertain. This CDR3 has 16 residues. The J segment lost 4 bases and the V segment lost 1 base, leaving 6 bases of the junction unmatched. CDR3 protein: CARSLPPGGLNEKLFF. The CDR3 nucleotides read TGTGCCAGAAGCTTGCCTCCAGGGGGCCTTAATGAAAAACTGTTTTTT.

J is TRBJ1-2 and V is TRBV5-1, with 7 bases lining up with TRBD1. The CDR3 extends over 15 amino acids. Germline CDR1 is SGHRS and CDR2 is YFSETQ. The V and J ends lost 4 bases and 4 bases, in that order; junction bases with no gene match: 10. In DNA form, the CDR3 reads TGCGCCAGCAGCGAACAGGGGACCAAAGCCTATGGCTACACCTTC. Its translation is CASSEQGTKAYGYTF. Together with reference TRBV5-1 and TRBJ1-2, the CDR3 gives the full variable domain: KAGVTQTPRYLIKTRGQQVTLSCSPISGHRSVSWYQQTPGQGLQFLFEYFSETQRNKGNFPGRFSGRQFSNSRSEMNVSTLELGDSALYLCASSEQGTKAYGYTFGSGTRLTVV.

This chain uses TRBV19 with TRBJ1-5, with D perhaps matching TRBD1 (5 bases). The CDR3 has 17 residues. The germline CDR1 and CDR2 sequences are LNHDA and SQIVND (reference sequence). V was shortened by 6 bases and J by 0 bases, with 18 bases between the two germline ends. DNA for the CDR3: TGTGCCAGTAGCGAGCGAAGGGGAGGTTATAGCAATCAGCCCCAGCATTTT. Amino acid sequence: CASSERRGGYSNQPQHF.

The chain is built from TRBV27 and TRBJ2-1; 12 bases are shared with TRBD2. This CDR3 contains 19 residues. J lost 0 bases, V lost 1 base, and 7 bases had no gene match. The germline V gene encodes CDR1 MNHEY and CDR2 SMNVEV (reference sequence). The CDR3 is CASSLYSSGGESSYNEQFF. The DNA of the CDR3 is TGTGCCAGCAGTTTATACTCTAGCGGGGGGGAAAGCTCCTACAATGAGCAGTTCTTC.

The gene calls are TRBV2 and TRBJ2-3, with D hard to call. Germline V CDR1 and CDR2: SNHLY, FYNNEI. CDR3 length equals 12 residues. Trimming cost V 1 base and J 7 bases, with 6 bases left between them. The DNA for the CDR3 is TGTGCCAGCAGTGAAGAGGAGTATACGCAGTATTTT. Its translation is CASSEEEYTQYF.

The V and J genes are TRBV6-5 and TRBJ1-6; 7 bases are shared with TRBD1. The germline V gene encodes CDR1 MNHEY and CDR2 SVGAGI. V was pared by 4 bases and J by 8 bases, with 11 bases of the junction left unmatched. CDR3 size: 16 residues. Written as DNA, the CDR3 is TGTGCCAGCAGTTCGATGTCCGGGACAGTCGATTCACCCCTCCACTTT. This translates into CASSSMSGTVDSPLHF.

The chain joins TRBV5-8 to TRBJ2-7, with D possibly TRBD2 on 6 matching bases. The ends were cut back, 0 bases at V and 2 bases at J, with 12 bases in the middle. Germline values: CDR1 SGHTS, CDR2 YDEGEE. The CDR3 length is 15 residues. Written as DNA, the CDR3 is TGTGCCAGCAGCTTGGTGGGAGGCTCCCCCTACGAGCAGTACTTC. Its translation: CASSLVGGSPYEQYF. The full variable domain, with the rest looked up from reference TRBV5-8 and TRBJ2-7, is EAGVTQSPTHLIKTRGQQATLRCSPISGHTSVYWYQQALGLGLQFLLWYDEGEERNRGNFPPRFSGRQFPNYSSELNVNALELEDSALYLCASSLVGGSPYEQYFGPGTRLTVT.

The J gene is TRBJ1-5, the V gene TRBV5-1, with a weak D call TRBD1 (5 bases). Germline V gene lookup returns CDR1 SGHRS and CDR2 YFSETQ. The CDR3 consists of 15 residues. Trimming shortened V by 0 bases and J by 0 bases, and 7 bases separated the two germline ends. The CDR3 nucleotides read TGCGCCAGCAGCTTGGGACAGAGTAGCAATCAGCCCCAGCATTTT. Its protein product is CASSLGQSSNQPQHF.

V gene TRBV5-1 combines with J gene TRBJ1-2; a possible D gene is TRBD1 (6 bases). There are 16 residues in the CDR3. V was clipped by 2 bases and J by 1 base, with 15 bases between them. Germline-derived CDR1 and CDR2 are SGHRS and YFSETQ. CDR3 region: CASSFSVAQGNYGYTF. CDR3 bases: TGCGCCAGCAGCTTCAGTGTAGCACAGGGTAACTATGGCTACACCTTC.

This chain uses TRBV4-1 with TRBJ1-4; D unclear. This CDR3 comprises 13 residues. CDR1 is MGHRA, CDR2 YSYEKL, per germline. V dropped 1 base and J dropped 10 bases, with 10 bases sitting between them. This CDR3 reads CASSQARGRKLFF. The CDR3, as DNA: TGCGCCAGCAGCCAAGCTCGGGGTAGAAAACTGTTTTTT.

This rearrangement joins TRBV10-3 to TRBJ1-5; TRBD1 agrees at 8 bases. CDR1 is ENHRY, CDR2 SYGVKD, per germline. The junction had 1 base not matched to a gene; V was cut back by 2 bases and J by 1 base. The CDR3 sequence is 15 residues long. The CDR3 region has the DNA TGTGCCATCAGTGAGACAGGGGGAAGCAATCAGCCCCAGCATTTT. Its protein is CAISETGGSNQPQHF.

This chain connects TRBV6-5 to TRBJ2-2, with TRBD1 as a possible D gene (5 bases). Trimming cost V 4 bases and J 0 bases, with 12 bases left between them. CDR1 MNHEY and CDR2 SVGAGI come from the germline V gene. CDR3 length equals 16 residues. The CDR3 DNA sequence: TGTGCCAGCAGTTCTGGACAAAACGCGAACACCGGGGAGCTGTTTTTT. Protein: CASSSGQNANTGELFF.

The J gene is TRBJ2-7, the V gene TRBV7-9, with 7 nucleotides matching TRBD1. Germline V gene sequence: CDR1 SEHNR, CDR2 FQNEAQ (reference sequence). The CDR3 is 15 residues long. Trimming at V came to 6 bases and at J to 6 bases, leaving 14 bases not matched to a gene. The CDR3 coding sequence is TGTGCCAGCAGTCCCGACAGGGTGGCTATTAGCGAGCAGTACTTC. Its protein product is CASSPDRVAISEQYF.

V and J are TRBV6-5 and TRBJ2-5, with 8 bases fitting TRBD1. The CDR3 sequence is 14 residues long. V shed 6 bases, J shed 5 bases, and the junction held 8 bases outside the gene matches. The germline gives CDR1 MNHEY, CDR2 SVGAGI. As DNA, the CDR3 is TGTGCCAGCAGCCGTAGAACAGGGGGGGAGACCCAGTACTTC. Its protein is CASSRRTGGETQYF.

The gene calls are TRBV7-9 and TRBJ2-7, with D possibly matching TRBD1 (7 bases). CDR1 is SEHNR and CDR2 is FQNEAQ in the germline V gene (reference sequence). The CDR3 consists of 13 residues. V lost 8 bases and J lost 5, with 16 bases in between. DNA for the CDR3: TGTGCCAGCTTCGCAGGGGGGATCCACGAGCAGTACTTC. Protein product: CASFAGGIHEQYF.

The gene calls are TRBV25-1 and TRBJ2-7, with D possibly matching TRBD2 (6 bases). The CDR3 is made up of 15 amino acids. Germline lookup yields CDR1 MGHDK and CDR2 SYGVNS. Trimming cost V 2 bases and J 2 bases, with 13 bases left between them. CDR3 bases: TGTGCCAGCAGTGAACGGGGAGGTCGAACCTACGAGCAGTACTTC. Its protein product is CASSERGGRTYEQYF.

The rearrangement links TRBV29-1 to TRBJ2-7; the match to TRBD1 covers 11 bases. The CDR3 has 17 amino acids. After removal of 4 bases from V and 7 bases from J, the junction contained 18 bases not matched to a gene. CDR1 and CDR2 from the germline V gene are SQVTM and ANQGSEA. In DNA, the CDR3 is TGCAGCGTTGGGAATGGCTCCCCCGGGACAGGGGGTTTTGAGCAGTACTTC. Protein sequence: CSVGNGSPGTGGFEQYF.

This chain links TRBV11-3 with TRBJ2-7; possible D gene TRBD1, 6 bases. The V gene lost 2 bases and the J gene lost 5 bases, with 16 bases spanning the gap. Germline V CDR1 and CDR2: SGHNT, YENEEA. CDR3 length: 15 residues. The CDR3 DNA follows: TGTGCCAGCAGCTTACAGGGGAGATCAGTAAACGAGCAGTACTTC. Translation gives CASSLQGRSVNEQYF.

The gene calls are TRBV18 and TRBJ1-1, with D maybe TRBD1 (5 bases). V was shortened by 2 bases and J by 11 bases, with 12 bases between the two germline ends. The germline V gene has CDR1 KGHSH and CDR2 LQKENI. CDR3 size: 12 residues. The CDR3: CASSPSQGSAFF. The CDR3 DNA follows: TGTGCCAGCTCACCATCCCAGGGCTCGGCTTTCTTT.

The chain carries TRBV9 and TRBJ1-1; 7 positions match TRBD1. The CDR3 is made up of 15 amino acids. The junction had 2 bases not matched to a gene; V was cut back by 0 bases and J by 0 bases. The germline gives CDR1 SGDLS, CDR2 YYNGEE. In nucleotides, the CDR3 is TGTGCCAGCAGCGTAGCACAGGGGTTGAACACTGAAGCTTTCTTT. Translation: CASSVAQGLNTEAFF.